The TCR beta chain described here comes from a study of T cell responses to AZD1222 COVID-19 vaccine. The study's findings and limits: Seropositive at baseline were only 5 to 7 AZD1222 recipients.

Profiling relied on immunoSEQ multiplex PCR, and the TCRdb table lists in-frame clones only, not all of them. In the table there are 95,000 to 100,000 clones, 88% of which are singletons. This CDR3 is 18 amino acids long. Germline V lookup: CDR1 SEHNR, CDR2 FQNEAQ (reference sequence). V dropped 1 base and J dropped 4 bases, with 20 bases sitting between them. Turning to this clone: Its target is unknown.

The sample consisted of peripheral blood, taken 28 days after the second AZD1222 dose. The chain combines TRBV7-9 with TRBJ2-1, with D tentatively TRBD2 (5 bases). This sequence originates from an adult who received the AZD1222 COVID-19 vaccine. CDR3 region: CASSLGKFTSISYNEQFF. The CDR3 DNA reads as TGTGCCAGCAGCTTAGGGAAGTTTACTAGTATCTCTTACAATGAGCAGTTCTTC.